Shown below are 25 T cell receptor beta chains from a single sample sequenced in a study of blood T cells in healthy people across ages. A second about 7 to 12 cycle PCR used barcoded and J-beta primers. TCRdb redid the calling of the 5' RACE reads with MiXCR, one entry per CDR3 protein. The table lists under 800,000 distinct CDR3 sequences, 20% to 25% of them singletons. The sample comprised blood. The receptors stem from a man between 70 and 80 years old in good health.

Only a few counts were recorded for this clonotype. The chain recombines TRBV20-1 with TRBJ2-7; 7 bases align to TRBD1. The CDR3 is 13 amino acids. V lost 5 bases to trimming and J lost 0 bases; unmatched junction nucleotides: 4. Germline CDR1 is DFQATT and CDR2 is SNEGSKA (reference sequence). The CDR3 DNA is TGCAGTGCTGGGACAGTCTTCTCCTACGAGCAGTACTTC. It specifies CSAGTVFSYEQYF.

This clonotype turned up a few times. J is TRBJ2-5 and V is TRBV20-1; D uncertain. The germline V gene encodes CDR1 DFQATT and CDR2 SNEGSKA (reference sequence). This CDR3 spans 13 amino acids. V lost 3 bases, J lost 4 bases, and 12 bases lay in between. The CDR3 loop reads CSARSAEGETQYF. In nucleotides, the CDR3 is TGCAGTGCTAGGTCGGCTGAAGGAGAGACCCAGTACTTC.

There are a few counts of this clonotype. The V and J genes are TRBV5-1 and TRBJ2-7; 9 positions agree with TRBD1. CDR1 and CDR2 from the germline V gene are SGHRS and YFSETQ. The CDR3 has 15 residues. Trimming at V came to 3 bases and at J to 0 bases, leaving 4 bases not matched to a gene. The CDR3 region is CASSWRDRASYEQYF. The CDR3 DNA follows: TGCGCCAGCAGCTGGCGGGACAGGGCCTCCTACGAGCAGTACTTC.

The rearrangement joins TRBV5-1 to TRBJ1-3, with TRBD1 as a possible D gene (5 bases). CDR3 length equals 15 residues. V shed 5 bases and J shed 4 bases, with 16 bases lying between them. From germline, CDR1 is SGHRS and CDR2 YFSETQ. The CDR3 is CASSSHGGDGNTIYF. Written as DNA, the CDR3 is TGCGCCAGCAGTTCGCACGGGGGTGACGGAAACACCATATATTTT.

The chain links TRBV7-8 to TRBJ1-3; maybe TRBD1 (6 bases). The CDR3 is 19 amino acids. Looked up from germline, CDR1 is SGHVS and CDR2 is FQNEAQ. Trimming took off 1 base at V and 0 bases at J, with 19 bases between the two ends. CDR3 bases: TGTGCCAGCAGCTTAGGGACTATAACAGGGACTAGCTCTGGAAACACCATATATTTT. It encodes CASSLGTITGTSSGNTIYF.

The chain couples TRBV21-1 to TRBJ2-5. TRBV21-1 is shown as a pseudogene. The CDR3 totals 13 residues. The CDR3 loop is CASSKVGLETQYF. CDR3 bases: TGTGCCAGCAGCAAAGTGGGTTTAGAGACCCAGTACTTC.

This clonotype was recorded once. This chain joins TRBV12-3 or TRBV12-4 and TRBJ2-5; perhaps D is TRBD1 or TRBD2 (6 bases each). The end of the DNA aligns better with TRBJ2-7, so the J call may be wrong. The CDR3 is 15 amino acids. The CDR3 region has the DNA TGTGCCAGCAGTCCGACCGGAGGGGGAGCCTACGAGCAGTACTTC. Translating it yields CASSPTGGGAYEQYF.

V and J are TRBV12-5 and TRBJ1-5; 9 positions agree with TRBD1. V gave up 5 bases and J gave up 7 bases; unmatched junction bases: 9. CDR3 length: 15 amino acids. Germline CDR1 reads LGHNT; CDR2 reads FRNRAP. CDR3 loop: CASGPDRGGGQPQHF. CDR3 sequence (DNA): TGTGCTAGTGGTCCGGACAGGGGAGGAGGGCAGCCCCAGCATTTT.

This clonotype was recorded many times. The chain's CDR3 is CSASDRNTEAFF. The CDR3 nucleotides read TGCAGTGCTTCCGACAGGAACACTGAAGCTTTCTTT. The genes are TRBV20-1 and TRBJ1-1; D may be TRBD1 (5 bases). CDR3 length: 12 residues. V dropped 5 bases and J dropped 1 base, with 8 bases sitting between them. The germline gives CDR1 DFQATT, CDR2 SNEGSKA (reference sequence).

V and J are TRBV30 and TRBJ1-3; TRBD1 matches at 8 bases. This CDR3 has 15 amino acids. Looked up from germline, CDR1 is GTSNPN and CDR2 is SVGIG (reference sequence). The ends lost 2 bases at V and 0 bases at J; junction bases unmatched: 3. The CDR3 nucleotides are TGTGCCTGGAGTTCAGGGGGCAGCTCTGGAAACACCATATATTTT. This sequence encodes CAWSSGGSSGNTIYF.

This sequence joins TRBV11-3 and TRBJ2-2, with 12 bases fitting TRBD1. Losses at the gene ends were 5 bases for V and 5 bases for J; bases not matched to a gene: 6. There are 16 residues in the CDR3. Germline V gives CDR1 SGHNT, CDR2 YENEEA. In nucleotides, the CDR3 is TGTGCCAGCAGCAACCGGGACAGGGGGCTTACCGGGGAGCTGTTTTTT. This translates into CASSNRDRGLTGELFF.

The J gene is TRBJ2-3, the V gene TRBV12-3 or TRBV12-4, with D perhaps given as TRBD1 or TRBD2 (5 bases each). V shed 7 bases and J shed 2 bases, with 13 bases lying between them. The CDR3 has 14 residues. The CDR3 DNA reads as TGTGCCAGCAACGAGTGGGGACCCACAGATACGCAGTATTTT. It codes for CASNEWGPTDTQYF.

As to this clonotype: At one boundary the junction diverges from the germline segment, which might be a read error. The J gene is TRBJ2-1, the V gene TRBV5-1; 13 positions agree with TRBD2. This CDR3 has 16 amino acids. CDR1 is SGHRS, CDR2 YFSETQ, per germline. The CDR3 reads CANSLTSGRFGNEQFF. CDR3 bases: TGCGCCAACAGCCTGACTAGCGGGAGGTTTGGCAATGAGCAGTTCTTC. Together with reference TRBV5-1 and TRBJ2-1, the CDR3 gives the full variable domain: KAGVTQTPRYLIKTRGQQVTLSCSPISGHRSVSWYQQTPGQGLQFLFEYFSETQRNKGNFPGRFSGRQFSNSRSEMNVSTLELGDSALYLCANSLTSGRFGNEQFFGPGTRLTVL.

This clonotype showed up many times. The chain carries TRBV28 and TRBJ2-2; possibly TRBD2 for D (6 bases). This CDR3 contains 13 residues. The germline gives CDR1 MDHEN, CDR2 SYDVKM. V was clipped by 7 bases and J by 5 bases, with 11 bases between them. CDR3 bases: TGTGCCAGCATGAAGGGACTGACCGGGGAGCTGTTTTTT. Its translation is CASMKGLTGELFF.

This chain joins TRBV20-1 and TRBJ2-3, with D possibly called TRBD1 or TRBD2 (5 bases each). From germline, CDR1 is DFQATT and CDR2 SNEGSKA (reference sequence). The CDR3 totals 18 residues. V was cut by 1 base and J by 2 bases, with 22 bases left in between. For the CDR3, the DNA is TGCAGTGCTAGAGTGGACTGGGGGTCGGCGGACCTCACAGATACGCAGTATTTT. Translated: CSARVDWGSADLTDTQYF.

This sequence joins TRBV6-6 and TRBJ2-1, with D possibly being TRBD1 (6 bases). Trimming pared 6 bases from V and 3 bases from J, leaving 18 bases between. CDR1 and CDR2 (germline): MNHNY, SVGAGI (reference sequence). The CDR3 is made up of 16 amino acids. The CDR3 sequence is CASSPRWDNRYNEQFF. CDR3 in DNA: TGTGCCAGCAGCCCAAGATGGGACAACCGCTACAATGAGCAGTTCTTC.

The table lists this clonotype with many counts. CDR3 in DNA: TGCAGTGCTTCGGACAGGCAAGAGACCCAGTACTTC. Amino acid sequence: CSASDRQETQYF. V and J are TRBV20-1 and TRBJ2-5; 7 positions match TRBD1. The CDR3 has 12 amino acids. In germline, CDR1 is DFQATT, CDR2 SNEGSKA (reference sequence). The junction had 2 bases not matched to a gene; V was cut back by 5 bases and J by 2 bases.

This clonotype has at least ten counts. The chain couples TRBV2 to TRBJ2-5, with 11 bases that match TRBD1. V trimming: 3 bases; J trimming: 4 bases; junction bases outside the gene matches: 7. Germline-derived CDR1 and CDR2 are SNHLY and FYNNEI. The CDR3 sequence is 16 residues long. The CDR3 coding sequence is TGTGCCAGCAGTGACCGGGACAGGGGGACAGCAGAGACCCAGTACTTC. This codes for CASSDRDRGTAETQYF.

This clonotype was detected only once. The junction departs from the called germline gene at one end, perhaps through a read error. This chain connects TRBV30 to TRBJ1-3, with a weak D call TRBD1 (5 bases). Germline-derived CDR1 and CDR2 are GTSNPN and SVGIG (reference sequence). The CDR3 has 15 amino acids. The CDR3 loop is CVWNRDGYSGNTIYF. The CDR3 bases are TGTGTCTGGAATCGGGACGGATACTCTGGAAACACCATATATTTT.

The V gene is TRBV3-1, the J gene TRBJ2-7; 7 bases align to TRBD2. Germline CDR1 LGHDT, CDR2 YNNKEL (reference sequence). The V segment lost 1 base and the J segment 2 bases; nucleotides outside the gene matches: 11. This CDR3 comprises 17 residues. The CDR3 sequence: CASSQGRLAVNTYEQYF. CDR3 DNA sequence: TGTGCCAGCAGCCAAGGACGGCTAGCGGTTAATACCTACGAGCAGTACTTC.

This clonotype was seen a few times. The rearrangement links TRBV6-5 to TRBJ2-3, with unresolved D. This CDR3 region has 13 residues. Trimming took off 6 bases at V and 2 bases at J, with 9 bases between the two ends. Per the germline V gene, CDR1 is MNHEY and CDR2 is SVGAGI. Here the CDR3 reads CASRLSSTDTQYF. CDR3 DNA sequence: TGTGCCAGCAGACTCTCCTCCACAGATACGCAGTATTTT.

This chain joins TRBV20-1 and TRBJ2-7, with 10 bases aligning to TRBD2. The CDR3 is 14 amino acids. CDR1 is DFQATT and CDR2 is SNEGSKA in the germline V gene (reference sequence). The V segment lost 2 bases and the J segment 0 bases; nucleotides outside the gene matches: 1. CDR3 in amino acids: CSARLAGASYEQYF. In nucleotides, the CDR3 is TGCAGTGCTAGACTAGCGGGAGCCTCCTACGAGCAGTACTTC.

This clonotype appeared a few times. This rearrangement joins TRBV4-1 to TRBJ2-7, with TRBD2 matching over 12 bases. Trimming removed 2 bases from V and 3 bases from J; junction bases left unmatched: 2. In germline, CDR1 is MGHRA, CDR2 YSYEKL. The CDR3 loop spans 15 amino acids. For the CDR3, the DNA is TGCGCCAGCAGCCAAAGACTAGCGGGAGACTACGAGCAGTACTTC. This gives the protein CASSQRLAGDYEQYF.

This clonotype was found a few times. This chain uses TRBV7-9 with TRBJ2-3; a possible D gene is TRBD2 (6 bases). CDR1 SEHNR and CDR2 FQNEAQ come from the germline V gene (reference sequence). V was shortened by 4 bases and J by 0 bases, with 26 bases between the two germline ends. The CDR3 runs to 20 residues. The chain's CDR3 is CASSYGWLAGLMRSTDTQYF. The DNA for the CDR3 is TGTGCCAGCAGCTATGGCTGGTTGGCGGGATTGATGCGGAGCACAGATACGCAGTATTTT.

This chain uses TRBV29-1 with TRBJ1-2, with 8 bases lining up with TRBD1. Trimming cost V 0 bases and J 3 bases; bases outside gene matches: 3. Germline CDR1 is SQVTM and CDR2 is ANQGSEA. This CDR3 contains 14 residues. CDR3 nucleotides: TGCAGCGTTGAAGATGGGACAGGTTACTATGGCTACACCTTC. It translates to CSVEDGTGYYGYTF.